This TCR beta chain was obtained from a study of blood T cell repertoires in COVID-19. Study summary: Acute and convalescent COVID-19 samples came from the United States, Italy and Spain. T cells, B-cell-depleted T cells, or PBMCs supplied cDNA or gDNA.

CDR3 length: 15 residues. CDR1 SGHRS and CDR2 YFSETQ come from the germline V gene. V dropped 0 bases and J dropped 0 bases, with 10 bases sitting between them. In the study's own analysis: Amplified reference gene primers provided the basis for estimating nucleated cell counts. Clones were sequenced by immunoSEQ multiplex PCR, and TCRdb holds only the in-frame ones, with some missing. The V and J calls and clone size are taken from that table; D and trimming were inferred from the DNA. The data contain about 300,000 clones, 85% to 90% of them singletons. The sequence was obtained from a human donor in a cohort sampled during active COVID-19. The chain carries TRBV5-1 and TRBJ2-7, with D maybe TRBD2 (6 bases). The source material was peripheral blood. In nucleotides, the CDR3 is TGCGCCAGCAGCTTGGTAGCGGCAAGCTCCTACGAGCAGTACTTC. Translation: CASSLVAASSYEQYF.